The 32 T cell receptor beta chains below come from one sample, sequenced in a study of persistence of HIV-infected CD4 T cells. This was the immunoSEQ version 4 assay in survey mode. Produced via immunoSEQ multiplex PCR; TCRdb's table is partial and in-frame only. Of roughly 41,000 clones in the sample, 80% were seen once. Their antigens remain unidentified. The stimulus was lysate of CMV-infected fibroblasts, 9 to 10 ug/mL. Sorted nonresponding memory CD4+ T cells were CD40L-negative, CD69-negative, CD45RO-high. Here the sequenced sample was CD4+ T cells sorted from PBMCs after approximately 20-hour stimulation, taken from a patient who received antiretroviral therapy. The receptors shown here come from an adult man with HIV who was CMV-seropositive.

In this sample, this clone turned up a few times. The rearrangement joins TRBV2 to TRBJ2-3; D ambiguous. The CDR3 has 17 amino acids. Deletions cut 7 bases from V and 2 bases from J, with 22 bases between. The germline V gene encodes CDR1 SNHLY and CDR2 FYNNEI. CDR3 nucleotide sequence: TGTGCCAGCAAGGACCTCCTCTTCGCCACACCCACAGATACGCAGTATTTT. This codes for CASKDLLFATPTDTQYF.

The rearrangement uses TRBV15 and TRBJ1-3; D gene uncertain. The germline CDR1 and CDR2 sequences are LNHNV and YYDKDF (reference sequence). V lost 0 bases to trimming and J lost 0 bases, with 6 bases between them. The CDR3 has 15 amino acids. The CDR3 DNA reads as TGTGCCACCAGCAGAGACCCAGGCTCTGGAAACACCATATATTTT. Translated, it gives CATSRDPGSGNTIYF.

This chain connects TRBV4-2 to TRBJ2-7, with TRBD1 as a possible D gene (5 bases). CDR1 is LGHNA and CDR2 is YNFKEQ in the germline V gene. This CDR3 contains 16 residues. V was trimmed by 1 base and J by 1 base, leaving 14 bases between them. CDR3 residues: CASSQGRQGVSYEQYF. The CDR3 DNA reads TGTGCCAGCAGCCAAGGCAGGCAGGGTGTTTCCTACGAGCAGTACTTC.

Worth noting for this clone: Other DNA sequences of this sample code for an identical CDR3. The DNA for the CDR3 is TGTGCCAGCAGCTTATTCAGTAGCGGCTACACCTTC. Residues: CASSLFSSGYTF. This sequence joins TRBV5-6 and TRBJ1-2; D is uncertain. Trimming pared 2 bases from V and 8 bases from J, leaving 10 bases between. This CDR3 is 12 amino acids long. Germline lookup yields CDR1 SGHDT and CDR2 YYEEEE. Variable domain in full (rest from reference TRBV5-6 and TRBJ1-2): DAGVTQSPTHLIKTRGQQVTLRCSPKSGHDTVSWYQQALGQGPQFIFQYYEEEERQRGNFPDRFSGHQFPNYSSELNVNALLLGDSALYLCASSLFSSGYTFGSGTRLTVV.

This clone is termed medium-sized (0.01 to 0.1%). J is TRBJ1-1 and V is TRBV7-6, with D maybe TRBD1 (6 bases). V was clipped by 1 base and J by 4 bases, with 10 bases between them. The V gene's germline CDR1 is SGHVS and CDR2 FNYEAQ. This CDR3 is built from 14 residues. CDR3 coding DNA: TGTGCCAGCAGCTTAGAGGGGGTGATCACTGAAGCTTTCTTT. It codes for CASSLEGVITEAFF.

J is TRBJ2-7 and V is TRBV28; D assignment may be TRBD1 or TRBD2 (5 bases each). Germline V gene data show CDR1 as MDHEN and CDR2 as SYDVKM. The CDR3 has 14 residues. V was trimmed by 7 bases and J by 1 base, leaving 14 bases between them. In DNA, the CDR3 is TGTGCCAGCACCCCTGGGACGGCGTCCTACGAGCAGTACTTC. Protein product: CASTPGTASYEQYF.

The chain recombines TRBV5-1 with TRBJ2-7; D gene ambiguous. V shed 1 base and J shed 0 bases, with 11 bases lying between them. Germline V CDR1 and CDR2: SGHRS, YFSETQ. This CDR3 has 15 amino acids. This CDR3 is CASSLNSLFSYEQYF. Here the CDR3 DNA reads TGCGCCAGCAGCTTGAACAGTCTATTCTCCTACGAGCAGTACTTC.

V and J are TRBV7-9 and TRBJ1-2; D is perhaps TRBD1 (5 bases). CDR1 and CDR2 (germline): SEHNR, FQNEAQ (reference sequence). Trimming shortened V by 4 bases and J by 6 bases, and 15 bases separated the two germline ends. The CDR3 is made up of 14 amino acids. The CDR3 here is CASSYDQGRDGYTF. The CDR3 bases are TGTGCCAGCAGCTACGACCAAGGCAGGGATGGCTACACCTTC.

This clone was observed a single time. The chain has TRBV15 and TRBJ1-1, with D hard to call. Trimming left V 1 base short and J 1 base short, with 10 bases between. CDR3 length: 15 residues. Germline CDR1 reads LNHNV; CDR2 reads YYDKDF (reference sequence). CDR3 protein: CATSRGVFSNTEAFF. CDR3 coding DNA: TGTGCCACCAGCAGAGGCGTTTTCTCGAACACTGAAGCTTTCTTT. Variable domain in full (rest from reference TRBV15 and TRBJ1-1): DAMVIQNPRYQVTQFGKPVTLSCSQTLNHNVMYWYQQKSSQAPKLLFHYYDKDFNNEADTPDNFQSRRPNTSFCFLDIRSPGLGDTAMYLCATSRGVFSNTEAFFGQGTRLTVV.

The genes are TRBV15 and TRBJ1-4, with D perhaps matching TRBD1 (5 bases). Germline assignment: CDR1 LNHNV and CDR2 YYDKDF (reference sequence). Trimming took 5 bases from V and 4 from J, leaving 14 bases between them. The CDR3 covers 15 residues. CDR3 in DNA: TGTGCCACCAGCGGAACCGGGACTGTTAATGAAAAACTGTTTTTT. Protein product: CATSGTGTVNEKLFF.

The chain recombines TRBV20-1 with TRBJ2-1, with no clear D. CDR3 length: 14 residues. CDR1 DFQATT and CDR2 SNEGSKA come from the germline V gene (reference sequence). Trimming pared 3 bases from V and 6 bases from J, leaving 15 bases between. The CDR3 DNA sequence: TGCAGTGCTAGTGACCGGTCCCCGGTCAATGAGCAGTTCTTC. This translates into CSASDRSPVNEQFF.

The chain has TRBV28 and TRBJ1-1, with 8 bases aligning to TRBD1. The junction had 3 bases not matched to a gene; V was cut back by 3 bases and J by 6 bases. CDR1 and CDR2 from the germline V gene are MDHEN and SYDVKM. The CDR3 contains 13 residues. CDR3 amino acids: CASSFDRGAEAFF. The CDR3 DNA sequence: TGTGCCAGCAGTTTCGACAGGGGAGCTGAAGCTTTCTTT.

The rearrangement joins TRBV6-1 to TRBJ2-7; TRBD1 might be the D (6 bases). CDR3 length: 15 amino acids. Germline CDR1 reads MNHNS; CDR2 reads SASEGT. Trimming took off 1 base at V and 3 bases at J, with 13 bases between the two ends. The CDR3 DNA is TGTGCCAGCAGTGAAGGCTGGACAGCAGACTACGAGCAGTACTTC. Translated, it gives CASSEGWTADYEQYF.

The chain is built from TRBV6-5 and TRBJ1-2; 10 bases are shared with TRBD1. Unmatched junction bases numbered 5, after V lost 4 bases and J lost 3 bases. Germline CDR1 MNHEY, CDR2 SVGAGI. The length of the CDR3 is 15 residues. The CDR3 DNA follows: TGTGCCAGCAGTTTAGGACAGGGGGATGACTATGGCTACACCTTC. It translates to CASSLGQGDDYGYTF.

The rearrangement links TRBV18 to TRBJ2-1; 12 bases fit TRBD2. The CDR3 consists of 18 residues. Germline CDR1 is KGHSH and CDR2 is LQKENI. J gave up 5 bases and V 1 base, and 9 bases lay outside the gene matches. The chain's CDR3 is CASSPLLGLAGTNNEQFF. CDR3 in DNA: TGTGCCAGCTCACCACTTCTCGGACTAGCGGGGACCAACAATGAGCAGTTCTTC.

CDR3 coding DNA: TGTGCCATCAGTGAAGGCAGGGGGTACGAGGACTACGAGCAGTACTTC. Amino acids: CAISEGRGYEDYEQYF. This chain connects TRBV10-3 to TRBJ2-7, with TRBD1 matching 7 bases. Trimming cost V 3 bases and J 3 bases; bases outside gene matches: 11. The CDR3 loop spans 16 amino acids. From germline, CDR1 is ENHRY and CDR2 SYGVKD.

The V gene is TRBV28, the J gene TRBJ2-2, with D possibly TRBD1 on 6 matching bases. The V and J ends lost 6 bases and 6 bases respectively, with 14 bases between them. The CDR3 covers 14 residues. Germline loops: CDR1 MDHEN, CDR2 SYDVKM. The CDR3 nucleotides are TGTGCCAGCAGATATCAGGGGAGCGCCGGGGAGCTGTTTTTT. Translating gives CASRYQGSAGELFF.

The chain employs TRBV7-9 and TRBJ1-4; the D is unclear. CDR1 SEHNR and CDR2 FQNEAQ come from the germline V gene (reference sequence). With 5 bases removed from V and 5 bases from J, the gap between germline ends came to 12 bases. The CDR3 totals 14 residues. The CDR3 spells CASSRTFGNEKLFF. The CDR3 DNA reads TGTGCCAGCAGCCGGACTTTTGGGAATGAAAAACTGTTTTTT.

This clone was observed a handful of times. The chain couples TRBV7-9 to TRBJ2-7; D remains ambiguous. Trimming removed 2 bases at V and 4 bases at J, with 12 bases between. The CDR3 extends over 14 amino acids. Germline V lookup: CDR1 SEHNR, CDR2 FQNEAQ (reference sequence). The CDR3 bases are TGTGCCAGCAGCTTACGAGGTGGGGTTTACGAGCAGTACTTC. It yields the protein CASSLRGGVYEQYF.

V and J are TRBV19 and TRBJ2-1; the match to TRBD1 covers 9 bases. This CDR3 spans 14 amino acids. The ends lost 7 bases at V and 8 bases at J; junction bases unmatched: 9. Germline assignment: CDR1 LNHDA and CDR2 SQIVND (reference sequence). The CDR3, as DNA: TGTGCCAGTACCACTGGGCGGACAGGGGATGAGCAGTTCTTC. This codes for CASTTGRTGDEQFF.

A few counts support this clone. The V gene is TRBV19, the J gene TRBJ1-5; D is perhaps TRBD1 (6 bases). This CDR3 region has 14 residues. Between the trimmed V and J ends, which lost 4 bases and 5 bases, there was a span of 12 bases. Germline assignment: CDR1 LNHDA and CDR2 SQIVND (reference sequence). Written as DNA, the CDR3 is TGTGCCAGTAGTAAGCAGGGGACGTATCAGCCCCAGCATTTT. Amino acid sequence: CASSKQGTYQPQHF.

In this sample, this clone turned up once. Other DNA sequences in this sample translate to the same CDR3. This sequence joins TRBV5-1 and TRBJ1-4, with a possible D match to TRBD1 (5 bases). The ends were cut back, 4 bases at V and 0 bases at J, with 10 bases in the middle. The CDR3 contains 15 residues. The germline gives CDR1 SGHRS, CDR2 YFSETQ. The chain's CDR3 is CASSLDRPTNEKLFF. The CDR3 nucleotides read TGCGCCAGCAGCCTCGACAGACCAACTAATGAAAAACTGTTTTTT. The whole variable domain, remainder taken from reference TRBV5-1 and TRBJ1-4, is KAGVTQTPRYLIKTRGQQVTLSCSPISGHRSVSWYQQTPGQGLQFLFEYFSETQRNKGNFPGRFSGRQFSNSRSEMNVSTLELGDSALYLCASSLDRPTNEKLFFGSGTQLSVL.

This clone appeared a few times. V usage is TRBV5-1 and J usage is TRBJ2-7, with 10 bases lining up with TRBD1. This CDR3 region has 15 residues. Trimming at V came to 2 bases and at J to 9 bases, leaving 11 bases not matched to a gene. Germline V gene lookup returns CDR1 SGHRS and CDR2 YFSETQ. CDR3 coding DNA: TGCGCCAGCAGCTTAGGACAGGGGGTGAGTCTGGGGCAGTACTTC. Its translation is CASSLGQGVSLGQYF. The full variable domain, with the rest looked up from reference TRBV5-1 and TRBJ2-7, is KAGVTQTPRYLIKTRGQQVTLSCSPISGHRSVSWYQQTPGQGLQFLFEYFSETQRNKGNFPGRFSGRQFSNSRSEMNVSTLELGDSALYLCASSLGQGVSLGQYFGPGTRLTVT.

The rearrangement joins TRBV15 to TRBJ2-2; 11 nucleotides agree with TRBD1. The J segment lost 4 bases and the V segment lost 3 bases, leaving 7 bases of the junction unmatched. Germline CDR1 reads LNHNV; CDR2 reads YYDKDF (reference sequence). The CDR3 is made up of 17 amino acids. The CDR3 region has the DNA TGTGCCACCAGCAGCGCCATAGGACAGGGGGCCACCGGGGAGCTGTTTTTT. Protein: CATSSAIGQGATGELFF.

The chain combines TRBV29-1 with TRBJ1-2; D unresolved. The CDR3 loop spans 13 amino acids. The ends were cut back, 4 bases at V and 6 bases at J, with 15 bases in the middle. The germline V gene encodes CDR1 SQVTM and CDR2 ANQGSEA. The DNA of the CDR3 is TGCAGCGTTGGAGCAGCCTCGAGGGATGGCTACACCTTC. It encodes CSVGAASRDGYTF.

The chain has TRBV5-5 and TRBJ1-5; 9 bases agree with TRBD1. The CDR3 covers 15 residues. J was trimmed by 1 base and V by 2 bases; bases with no gene match: 1. Per the germline V gene, CDR1 is SGHKS and CDR2 is YYEKEE (reference sequence). Written as DNA, the CDR3 is TGTGCCAGCAGCTTTGACAGGGGGAGCAATCAGCCCCAGCATTTT. This gives the protein CASSFDRGSNQPQHF.

J is TRBJ1-5 and V is TRBV6-5, with unresolved D. Germline CDR1 MNHEY, CDR2 SVGAGI. CDR3 size: 12 residues. The V end was cut by 7 bases, the J end by 4 bases, with 8 bases between. CDR3 nucleotide sequence: TGTGCCAGCACCACGGGGAATCAGCCCCAGCATTTT. Translated: CASTTGNQPQHF.

This clone was picked up one time. The gene calls are TRBV5-1 and TRBJ1-4, with D unresolved. Trimming removed 0 bases from V and 5 bases from J, with 8 bases in between. Germline V gives CDR1 SGHRS, CDR2 YFSETQ. CDR3 size: 14 residues. The CDR3 spells CASSLDSGNEKLFF. DNA of the CDR3: TGCGCCAGCAGCTTGGACAGCGGAAATGAAAAACTGTTTTTT.

The chain links TRBV4-2 to TRBJ1-1, with unresolved D. The CDR3 has 16 amino acids. The germline V gene has CDR1 LGHNA and CDR2 YNFKEQ. Trimming cost V 0 bases and J 1 base, with 12 bases left between them. CDR3 nucleotides: TGTGCCAGCAGCCAAGATCCAAAAAGGGCGAACACTGAAGCTTTCTTT. Protein sequence: CASSQDPKRANTEAFF.

The V and J genes are TRBV27 and TRBJ1-3; 8 bases map to TRBD1. This CDR3 contains 14 residues. Looked up from germline, CDR1 is MNHEY and CDR2 is SMNVEV (reference sequence). With V trimmed by 6 bases and J by 2 bases, 3 bases remained unmatched. This CDR3 reads CASRDRGPGNTIYF. The CDR3 nucleotides read TGTGCCAGCAGAGACAGGGGCCCTGGAAACACCATATATTTT.

The chain uses TRBV28 and TRBJ2-3, with 10 nucleotides matching TRBD1. Germline V gives CDR1 MDHEN, CDR2 SYDVKM. The CDR3 is 18 residues long. Germline trimming cut 2 bases from V and 2 bases from J; bases unmatched to any gene: 10. The CDR3 nucleotides are TGTGCCAGCAGTTTAGTTGGGACAGGGGAGGGTTACACAGATACGCAGTATTTT. Protein sequence: CASSLVGTGEGYTDTQYF.

This clone was counted a few times. The chain has TRBV5-1 and TRBJ1-1, with D tentatively TRBD1 (6 bases). The germline CDR1 and CDR2 sequences are SGHRS and YFSETQ. The CDR3 length is 15 residues. The V and J ends lost 4 bases and 1 base respectively, with 14 bases between them. CDR3 protein: CASSRPPGQNTEAFF. The CDR3 bases are TGCGCCAGCAGCCGACCCCCGGGACAGAACACTGAAGCTTTCTTT.